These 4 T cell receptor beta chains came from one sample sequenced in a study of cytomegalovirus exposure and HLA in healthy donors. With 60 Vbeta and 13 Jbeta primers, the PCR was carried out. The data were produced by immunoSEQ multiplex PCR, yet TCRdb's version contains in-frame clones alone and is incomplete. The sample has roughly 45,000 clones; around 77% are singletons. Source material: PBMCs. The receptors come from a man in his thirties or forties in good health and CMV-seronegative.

CDR3 bases: TGTGCCAGTAGGAGGAGCAATCAGCCCCAGCATTTT. Its translation is CASRRSNQPQHF. The V call is TRBV19, the J call TRBJ1-5; D is unclear. V gave up 6 bases and J gave up 1 base, with 4 bases separating them. This CDR3 is built from 12 residues. Germline V lookup: CDR1 LNHDA, CDR2 SQIVND (reference sequence). The full variable domain, completed using reference TRBV19 and TRBJ1-5, is DGGITQSPKYLFRKEGQNVTLSCEQNLNHDAMYWYRQDPGQGLRLIYYSQIVNDFQKGDIAEGYSVSREKKESFPLTVTSAQKNPTAFYLCASRRSNQPQHFGDGTRLSIL.

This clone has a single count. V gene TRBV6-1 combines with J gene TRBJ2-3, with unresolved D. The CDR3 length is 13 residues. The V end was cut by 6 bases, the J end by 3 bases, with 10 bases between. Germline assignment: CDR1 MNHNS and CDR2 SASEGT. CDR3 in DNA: TGTGCCAGCAGCAAAAAAGAGACAGATACGCAGTATTTT. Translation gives CASSKKETDTQYF.

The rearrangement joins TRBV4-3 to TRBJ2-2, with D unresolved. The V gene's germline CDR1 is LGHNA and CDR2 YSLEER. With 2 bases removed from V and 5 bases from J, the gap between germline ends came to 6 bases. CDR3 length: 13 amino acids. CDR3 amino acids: CASSQFGTGELFF. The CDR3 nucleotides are TGCGCCAGCAGCCAATTCGGGACCGGGGAGCTGTTTTTT.

DNA of the CDR3: TGTGCCTGGAGTGCGGTAGCCAAAAACATTCAGTACTTC. Translating gives CAWSAVAKNIQYF. This chain uses TRBV30 with TRBJ2-4; D not resolved. CDR3 length: 13 residues. The germline CDR1 and CDR2 sequences are GTSNPN and SVGIG (reference sequence). V shed 1 base and J shed 0 bases, with 4 bases lying between them. The full variable domain, in which reference TRBV30 and TRBJ2-4 provide the parts outside the CDR3, is SQTIHQWPATLVQPVGSPLSLECTVEGTSNPNLYWYRQAAGRGLQLLFYSVGIGQISSEVPQNLSASRPQDRQFILSSKKLLLSDSGFYLCAWSAVAKNIQYFGAGTRLSVL.